A single sample is the source of the 17 T cell receptor beta chains below, sequenced in a study of human T cells and chemical hapten exposure. Time point defined: patch test 2, 6 weeks after DPC sensitization. Treatment defined: therapeutic diphenylcyclopropenone sensitization with weekly scalp DPC. MiXCR, applied by TCRdb to the RACE reads, yields one record per CDR3 protein. Among 84,000 or so distinct CDR3 sequences listed, around 9.6% were seen once. Sequences were derived from whole blood, sampled in connection with sensitization to the hapten diphenylcyclopropenone (DPC). Source of these receptors: a young woman with alopecia areata. Some clones in this sample may be carry-over from other donors' samples.

This clonotype showed up just a few times. The chain is built from TRBV7-2 and TRBJ2-3; D unclear. The germline gives CDR1 SGHTA, CDR2 FQGNSA. V shed 5 bases and J shed 3 bases, with 6 bases lying between them. The CDR3 runs 12 residues. CDR3 amino acids: CASSRVTDTQYF. The CDR3 DNA sequence: TGTGCCAGCAGCCGGGTAACAGATACGCAGTATTTT.

In this sample, this clonotype turned up many times. In DNA, the CDR3 is TGTGCCAGCAGTCTCCGGGGGTTGGGCAATCAGCCCCAGCATTTT. Residues: CASSLRGLGNQPQHF. The chain carries TRBV12-3 or TRBV12-4 and TRBJ1-5; D perhaps matches TRBD1 (5 bases). This CDR3 comprises 15 residues. The V end was cut by 5 bases, the J end by 2 bases, with 13 bases between.

This clonotype was observed at least ten times. The rearrangement joins TRBV19 to TRBJ2-2; D not resolved. The CDR3 consists of 15 residues. The V gene's germline CDR1 is LNHDA and CDR2 SQIVND (reference sequence). Trimming removed 10 bases at V and 4 bases at J, with 19 bases between. The CDR3 spells CATRSGSFATGELFF. The CDR3 nucleotides are TGTGCCACTCGATCCGGGTCCTTCGCCACCGGGGAGCTGTTTTTT.

The V call is TRBV7-2, the J call TRBJ2-1; 9 nucleotides match TRBD1. Germline V CDR1 and CDR2: SGHTA, FQGNSA. Trimming at V came to 1 base and at J to 3 bases, leaving 4 bases not matched to a gene. The CDR3 is 16 residues long. This CDR3 reads CASSLDGTGFYNEQFF. DNA of the CDR3: TGTGCCAGCAGCTTAGATGGGACAGGGTTCTACAATGAGCAGTTCTTC.

The chain recombines TRBV4-3 with TRBJ1-1; maybe TRBD1 (6 bases). There are 14 residues in the CDR3. The V and J ends lost 0 bases and 10 bases respectively, with 15 bases between them. Germline CDR1 reads LGHNA; CDR2 reads YSLEER. CDR3 sequence: CASSQDGGADRAFF. The CDR3 nucleotides are TGCGCCAGCAGCCAAGACGGGGGGGCGGACCGAGCTTTCTTT.

This clonotype showed up many times. This chain connects TRBV10-3 to TRBJ2-5, with 10 nucleotides matching TRBD1. V lost 0 bases and J lost 5; bases outside the gene matches: 12. Germline assignment: CDR1 ENHRY and CDR2 SYGVKD. The CDR3 is 18 residues long. CDR3: CAISESAGTGESWETQYF. The CDR3 DNA sequence: TGTGCCATCAGTGAGTCGGCGGGGACAGGGGAATCGTGGGAGACCCAGTACTTC.

The chain employs TRBV28 and TRBJ1-2; possibly TRBD1 for D (6 bases). Trimming left V 5 bases short and J 4 bases short, with 14 bases between. This CDR3 spans 14 amino acids. Germline CDR1 reads MDHEN; CDR2 reads SYDVKM. CDR3 loop: CASSTSRGIYGYTF. The DNA of the CDR3 is TGTGCCAGCAGTACGAGCAGGGGCATCTATGGCTACACCTTC.

The rearrangement joins TRBV12-3 or TRBV12-4 to TRBJ1-1, with TRBD1 identical over 7 bases. Unmatched junction bases numbered 1, after V lost 6 bases and J lost 3 bases. CDR3 length equals 12 residues. The CDR3 DNA follows: TGTGCCAGCAGGACAGGGCACACTGAAGCTTTCTTT. Amino acid sequence: CASRTGHTEAFF.

Comment on this clonotype: A clone one base away is much larger, so this may be a read error. The chain is built from TRBV12-3 or TRBV12-4 and TRBJ1-6; tentatively, D is TRBD1 (5 bases). The CDR3 loop spans 15 amino acids. Deletions cut 5 bases from V and 8 bases from J, with 16 bases between. In DNA, the CDR3 is TGTGCCAGCAGTCTAGAAACAGGAGATGATTCACCCCTCCACTTT. It translates to CASSLETGDDSPLHF.

This sequence joins TRBV7-9 and TRBJ2-7; the D is unclear. CDR1 and CDR2 from the germline V gene are SEHNR and FQNEAQ (reference sequence). The CDR3 has 12 amino acids. The V end was cut by 3 bases, the J end by 4 bases, with 7 bases between. DNA of the CDR3: TGTGCCAGCAGCTTCAGAGATTACGAGCAGTACTTC. Protein product: CASSFRDYEQYF.

This clonotype was observed at least ten times. The chain uses TRBV6-1 and TRBJ1-5, with 7 bases that match TRBD1. The ends lost 1 base at V and 9 bases at J; junction bases unmatched: 9. Germline V gene lookup returns CDR1 MNHNS and CDR2 SASEGT. The CDR3 sequence is 15 residues long. The CDR3 coding sequence is TGTGCCAGCAGTGAAGAGACAGGGTCCGCAGGGCCCCAGCATTTT. It encodes CASSEETGSAGPQHF.

This clonotype showed up many times. The chain uses TRBV10-2 and TRBJ1-1; D is uncertain. The CDR3 covers 13 residues. Germline values: CDR1 WSHSY, CDR2 SAAADI. V gave up 2 bases and J gave up 4 bases, with 8 bases separating them. The CDR3 bases are TGCGCCAGCAGTGAGAACCGGGTCACTGAAGCTTTCTTT. Translation: CASSENRVTEAFF.

The rearrangement uses TRBV10-3 and TRBJ1-1; D may be TRBD1 (5 bases). Germline CDR1 reads ENHRY; CDR2 reads SYGVKD. Trimming stripped 2 bases from V and 3 bases from J, with 7 bases between. The CDR3 consists of 13 residues. The CDR3 coding sequence is TGTGCCATCAGTGAGGCGGGGGACACTGAAGCTTTCTTT. Translation: CAISEAGDTEAFF.

This clonotype occurred many times. The V gene is TRBV4-2, the J gene TRBJ2-7, with 7 bases fitting TRBD2. V trimming: 3 bases; J trimming: 0 bases; junction bases outside the gene matches: 14. Germline V gene sequence: CDR1 LGHNA, CDR2 YNFKEQ. The CDR3 is 18 residues long. The CDR3 spells CASSQALWLAETSYEQYF. The CDR3 DNA reads as TGTGCCAGCAGCCAGGCCCTGTGGCTAGCGGAAACCTCCTACGAGCAGTACTTC.

This clonotype was seen many times. The DNA of the CDR3 is TGTGCCAGTCGAAAGGCAGGGAACACTGAAGCTTTCTTT. It is translated as CASRKAGNTEAFF. The chain uses TRBV19 and TRBJ1-1; D not certain. V was shortened by 8 bases and J by 1 base, with 11 bases between the two germline ends. Germline CDR1 and CDR2: LNHDA and SQIVND (reference sequence). This CDR3 is built from 13 residues.

This clonotype was detected many times. The J gene is TRBJ2-3, the V gene TRBV11-3, with D perhaps matching TRBD1 (6 bases). Trimming removed 1 base at V and 2 bases at J, with 10 bases between. CDR1 SGHNT and CDR2 YENEEA come from the germline V gene. The CDR3 is 15 residues long. The CDR3 region has the DNA TGTGCCAGCAGCTTAGGGACAGAATTCACAGATACGCAGTATTTT. Encoded protein: CASSLGTEFTDTQYF.

In its sample, this clonotype was seen many times. The chain couples TRBV5-1 to TRBJ1-1; D ambiguous. Trimming shortened V by 4 bases and J by 0 bases, and 16 bases separated the two germline ends. Germline CDR1 is SGHRS and CDR2 is YFSETQ. This CDR3 contains 16 residues. CDR3 bases: TGCGCCAGCAGCAACACTCCCCTAGTAATGAACACTGAAGCTTTCTTT. Its translation: CASSNTPLVMNTEAFF.